This T cell receptor (beta chain) was profiled in a study of blood T cell repertoires in COVID-19. Overall study context: Nucleic acid was either cDNA or gDNA, and it came from T cells, B-cell-depleted T cells, or PBMCs.

Per the original methods: Estimates of nucleated cell counts were drawn from the amplification of reference gene primers. Clones were read by immunoSEQ multiplex PCR, and TCRdb kept only the in-frame ones, dropping some. From that table come the V and J calls and clone size; the DNA was used to work out D and trimming. The sample carries about 140,000 clones, about 77% recorded once. The CDR3 spans 16 residues. Germline CDR1 is SGDLS and CDR2 is YYNGEE. V lost 0 bases, J lost 4 bases, and 3 bases stayed unmatched. The sample consisted of peripheral blood. The genes are TRBV9 and TRBJ2-1; 11 nucleotides match TRBD1. This clonotype originated in a woman between 45 and 60 years old with active or convalescent COVID-19. The CDR3 DNA is TGTGCCAGCAGCGTAGTAGGGACAGGGGGTTACAATGAGCAGTTCTTC. Translating gives CASSVVGTGGYNEQFF.